The 3 T cell receptor beta chains in this list originate from one sample, sequenced in a study of cytotoxic CD8 clonotypes in ibrutinib-treated CLL. Produced via immunoSEQ multiplex PCR; TCRdb's table is partial and in-frame only. Among around 140,000 clones, over 75% were seen once, and the ten largest hold roughly 2%. The source was PBMCs, collected after 24 months of ibrutinib treatment. The receptors shown here come from a human donor with chronic lymphocytic leukemia.

This clone appeared once. The V and J genes are TRBV6-1 and TRBJ2-1, with D unclear. Germline V CDR1 and CDR2: MNHNS, SASEGT. V lost 5 bases, J lost 7 bases, and 12 bases lay in between. The length of the CDR3 is 13 residues. The CDR3 region has the DNA TGTGCCAGCAGTCCGCCTAGATCAAATGAGCAGTTCTTC. Translated, it gives CASSPPRSNEQFF.

The chain joins TRBV4-3 to TRBJ2-7, with TRBD1 matching over 7 bases. The CDR3 covers 17 residues. Germline V CDR1 and CDR2: LGHNA, YSLEER. Losses at the gene ends were 2 bases for V and 0 bases for J; bases not matched to a gene: 10. As DNA, the CDR3 is TGCGCCAGCAGCCAATACACAGGGGTCACCGGCTCCTACGAGCAGTACTTC. Protein: CASSQYTGVTGSYEQYF.

The chain links TRBV2 to TRBJ2-2; D is unresolved. CDR1 SNHLY and CDR2 FYNNEI come from the germline V gene. The CDR3 has 13 amino acids. V lost 7 bases and J lost 7, with 13 bases in between. This CDR3 reads CASKFGFDGELFF. In DNA form, the CDR3 reads TGTGCCAGCAAGTTCGGCTTTGACGGGGAGCTGTTTTTT.